Below are 8 T cell receptor beta chains sequenced from a single sample in a study of T cells after posttransplantation cyclophosphamide. Method: immunoSEQ multiplex PCR; TCRdb's copy keeps in-frame clones and lacks some. This table holds tens of thousands of clones, 80% to 90% found once. Busulfan-fludarabine conditioning, marrow transplant, and cyclophosphamide on days +3 and +4 were administered. The specimen comprised PBMCs, sampled after allogeneic stem cell transplant with posttransplant cyclophosphamide. The receptors here all came from a female patient aged 30-39 years who received an allogeneic stem cell transplant from an unrelated donor, was CMV-positive, and had no GVHD. Some T cells may be supplied by the graft donor.

This chain links TRBV15 with TRBJ1-1; tentative D call: TRBD1 (6 bases). Trimming stripped 3 bases from V and 3 bases from J, with 23 bases between. The CDR3 loop spans 18 amino acids. The germline gives CDR1 LNHNV, CDR2 YYDKDF (reference sequence). CDR3 in DNA: TGTGCCACCAGCAGTGCCTTGAGTCGAGGGGGAGTGGACACTGAAGCTTTCTTT. It specifies CATSSALSRGGVDTEAFF.

The chain carries TRBV5-4 and TRBJ2-2; no firm D call. Germline CDR1 SGHNT, CDR2 YYREEE (reference sequence). The CDR3 is made up of 15 amino acids. The V end was cut by 2 bases, the J end by 1 base, with 9 bases between. The CDR3 protein is CASSFLGQNTGELFF. CDR3 DNA: TGTGCCAGCAGCTTCCTGGGCCAGAACACCGGGGAGCTGTTTTTT. Filled out from reference TRBV5-4 and TRBJ2-2, the complete variable domain reads ETGVTQSPTHLIKTRGQQVTLRCSSQSGHNTVSWYQQALGQGPQFIFQYYREEENGRGNFPPRFSGLQFPNYSSELNVNALELDDSALYLCASSFLGQNTGELFFGEGSRLTVL.

The chain combines TRBV2 with TRBJ2-1, with TRBD2 matching 15 bases. There are 21 residues in the CDR3. CDR1 is SNHLY and CDR2 is FYNNEI in the germline V gene. Germline trimming cut 0 bases from V and 0 bases from J; bases unmatched to any gene: 9. CDR3 bases: TGTGCCAGCAGTGAAGCGCTTCCAGGACTAGCGGGGGGGCCCTCCTACAATGAGCAGTTCTTC. It codes for CASSEALPGLAGGPSYNEQFF.

The chain employs TRBV4-3 and TRBJ1-4; D may be TRBD1 (6 bases). This CDR3 is 16 amino acids long. Per germline, CDR1 LGHNA and CDR2 YSLEER. V was cut by 4 bases and J by 0 bases, with 12 bases left in between. DNA of the CDR3: TGCGCCAGCAGCCCGGACAGATCTACAACTAATGAAAAACTGTTTTTT. Encoded protein: CASSPDRSTTNEKLFF.

This clone appeared once. This chain uses TRBV5-5 with TRBJ2-2; 7 bases line up with TRBD1. This CDR3 is 17 amino acids long. With V trimmed by 5 bases and J by 10 bases, 20 bases remained unmatched. Germline loops: CDR1 SGHKS, CDR2 YYEKEE (reference sequence). CDR3 DNA: TGTGCCAGCAGAGTGGGTGGCAGGGGGTCCTACAGGGAGGAGCTGTTTTTT. Protein: CASRVGGRGSYREELFF.

J is TRBJ1-6 and V is TRBV2; TRBD1 agrees at 9 bases. The CDR3 contains 18 residues. The J segment lost 8 bases and the V segment lost 6 bases, leaving 17 bases of the junction unmatched. Germline V CDR1 and CDR2: SNHLY, FYNNEI. CDR3 in amino acids: CASSKRKGGQGKDSPLHF. The CDR3 DNA is TGTGCCAGCAGCAAACGAAAGGGGGGACAGGGTAAGGATTCACCCCTCCACTTT.

CDR3 nucleotide sequence: TGTGCCAGCAGCTCGATGGGACAGGAGGGAGAGACCCAGTACTTC. Amino acid sequence: CASSSMGQEGETQYF. The rearrangement uses TRBV7-3 and TRBJ2-5; TRBD1 matches at 8 bases. The CDR3 length is 15 residues. Unmatched junction bases numbered 8, after V lost 4 bases and J lost 4 bases. From germline, CDR1 is SGHTA and CDR2 FQGTGA.

The V call is TRBV11-2, the J call TRBJ1-1; D is unclear. With 1 base removed from V and 3 bases from J, the gap between germline ends came to 12 bases. The CDR3 has 15 residues. Germline CDR1 SGHAT, CDR2 FQNNGV. The CDR3 DNA sequence: TGTGCCAGCAGCTTAGTGGGCAGGCTGGACACTGAAGCTTTCTTT. Its protein product is CASSLVGRLDTEAFF. Full variable domain (outside the CDR3, taken from reference TRBV11-2 and TRBJ1-1): EAGVAQSPRYKIIEKRQSVAFWCNPISGHATLYWYQQILGQGPKLLIQFQNNGVVDDSQLPKDRFSAERLKGVDSTLKIQPAKLEDSAVYLCASSLVGRLDTEAFFGQGTRLTVV.